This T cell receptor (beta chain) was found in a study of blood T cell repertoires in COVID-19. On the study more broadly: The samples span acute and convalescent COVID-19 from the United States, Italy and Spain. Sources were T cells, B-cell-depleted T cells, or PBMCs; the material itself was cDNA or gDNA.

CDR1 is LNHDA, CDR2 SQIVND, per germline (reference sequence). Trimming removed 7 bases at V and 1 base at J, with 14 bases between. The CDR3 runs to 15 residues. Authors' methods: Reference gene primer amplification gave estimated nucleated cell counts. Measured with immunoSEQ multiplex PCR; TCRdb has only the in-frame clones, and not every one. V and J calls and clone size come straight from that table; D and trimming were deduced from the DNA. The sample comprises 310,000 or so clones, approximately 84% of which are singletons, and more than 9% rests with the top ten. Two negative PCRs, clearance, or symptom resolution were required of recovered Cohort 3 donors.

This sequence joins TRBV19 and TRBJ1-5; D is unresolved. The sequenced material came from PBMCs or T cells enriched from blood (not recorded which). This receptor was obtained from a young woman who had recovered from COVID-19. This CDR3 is CASKSDSRSNQPQHF. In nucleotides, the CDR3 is TGTGCCAGTAAATCAGATTCGAGGAGCAATCAGCCCCAGCATTTT. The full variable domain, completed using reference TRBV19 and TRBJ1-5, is DGGITQSPKYLFRKEGQNVTLSCEQNLNHDAMYWYRQDPGQGLRLIYYSQIVNDFQKGDIAEGYSVSREKKESFPLTVTSAQKNPTAFYLCASKSDSRSNQPQHFGDGTRLSIL.